These 26 T cell receptor beta chains originate from one sample sequenced in a study of T-cell reconstitution after alpha-beta-depleted transplantation in children. TCRbeta library preparation incorporated unique molecular identifiers. TCRdb re-derived calls from the PCR reads in MiXCR, one entry per CDR3 protein. The sample shows almost 400,000 distinct CDR3 sequences, around 21% of them seen only once. Sequenced here: PBMCs from the stem cell graft donor, sampled from the stem cell graft. All receptors derive from a human donor who donated a stem cell graft to a child with acute myeloid leukemia.

This clonotype was counted a few times. The chain recombines TRBV20-1 with TRBJ2-1, with a weak D call TRBD2 (6 bases). V lost 1 base, J lost 10 bases, and 20 bases lay in between. Per the germline V gene, CDR1 is DFQATT and CDR2 is SNEGSKA (reference sequence). CDR3 length equals 15 residues. The CDR3 spells CSARVVGRGAGEQFF. DNA for the CDR3: TGCAGTGCTAGAGTGGTCGGGAGAGGGGCGGGCGAGCAGTTCTTC.

The chain employs TRBV10-3 and TRBJ2-7, with 9 bases aligning to TRBD1. J gave up 5 bases and V 2 bases, and 1 base lay outside the gene matches. The CDR3 is made up of 13 amino acids. From germline, CDR1 is ENHRY and CDR2 SYGVKD. In DNA, the CDR3 is TGTGCCATCAGTGAGACAGGGGGCGACGAGCAGTACTTC. Translation gives CAISETGGDEQYF.

This clonotype was counted a few times. This chain links TRBV20-1 with TRBJ2-1; tentatively, D is TRBD1 or TRBD2 (5 bases each). This CDR3 has 15 amino acids. CDR1 is DFQATT and CDR2 is SNEGSKA in the germline V gene (reference sequence). V was trimmed by 1 base and J by 7 bases, leaving 17 bases between them. CDR3: CSARAGTRVRNEQFF. The CDR3 nucleotides are TGCAGTGCTAGAGCCGGGACGCGGGTTCGGAATGAGCAGTTCTTC.

The chain is built from TRBV12-3 or TRBV12-4 and TRBJ2-2; TRBD1 is a possible D gene (5 bases). The CDR3 loop spans 15 amino acids. V was clipped by 3 bases and J by 1 base, with 9 bases between them. DNA for the CDR3: TGTGCCAGCAGTTTTGGACACTTGAACACCGGGGAGCTGTTTTTT. Its protein product is CASSFGHLNTGELFF.

The chain is built from TRBV3-1 and TRBJ2-5; 8 nucleotides agree with TRBD2. Trimming took 1 base from V and 2 from J; bases not matched to a gene: 3. Germline CDR1 and CDR2: LGHDT and YNNKEL (reference sequence). The CDR3 contains 15 residues. The CDR3 coding sequence is TGTGCCAGCAGCCAAGCCGGGAGGGGGCAAGAGACCCAGTACTTC. Protein sequence: CASSQAGRGQETQYF.

The chain recombines TRBV7-2 with TRBJ1-4, with D hard to call. The CDR3 covers 13 residues. V dropped 2 bases and J dropped 5 bases, with 6 bases sitting between them. Germline V gives CDR1 SGHTA, CDR2 FQGNSA. DNA of the CDR3: TGTGCCAGCAGCTTAACCACGAATGAAAAACTGTTTTTT. This encodes CASSLTTNEKLFF.

This clonotype was observed a few times. J is TRBJ2-7 and V is TRBV9; unclear D gene. The V end was cut by 5 bases, the J end by 0 bases, with 12 bases between. CDR3 size: 14 residues. Germline CDR1 is SGDLS and CDR2 is YYNGEE. The CDR3 is CASRKGKNSYEQYF. CDR3 in DNA: TGTGCCAGCAGAAAAGGAAAGAACTCCTACGAGCAGTACTTC.

There are a few counts of this clonotype. The CDR3, as DNA: TGTGCCAGCGGAGGGACAGGGATCTACGAGCAGTACTTC. Amino acid sequence: CASGGTGIYEQYF. The chain recombines TRBV6-6 with TRBJ2-7, with 9 bases aligning to TRBD1. Germline loops: CDR1 MNHNY, CDR2 SVGAGI (reference sequence). The CDR3 contains 13 residues. Trimming at V came to 8 bases and at J to 3 bases, leaving 5 bases not matched to a gene.

This clonotype was observed at least ten times. This sequence joins TRBV20-1 and TRBJ2-1, with 7 bases fitting TRBD2. V lost 1 base to trimming and J lost 8 bases; unmatched junction nucleotides: 8. The CDR3 is 14 amino acids. The germline V gene has CDR1 DFQATT and CDR2 SNEGSKA (reference sequence). The CDR3 DNA sequence: TGCAGTGCTAGAGGGGACTACCGCAATGATGAGCAGTTCTTC. The encoded protein is CSARGDYRNDEQFF.

V gene TRBV6-5 combines with J gene TRBJ2-3; 8 bases match TRBD1. Germline CDR1 reads MNHEY; CDR2 reads SVGAGI. Losses at the gene ends were 0 bases for V and 1 base for J; bases not matched to a gene: 3. The CDR3 contains 16 residues. The CDR3 spells CASSYSPGQGTDTQYF. Here the CDR3 DNA reads TGTGCCAGCAGTTACTCCCCGGGACAGGGCACAGATACGCAGTATTTT.

The chain combines TRBV25-1 with TRBJ2-5; perhaps D is TRBD1 or TRBD2 (5 bases each). There are 12 residues in the CDR3. The V and J ends lost 6 bases and 5 bases respectively, with 10 bases between them. Germline CDR1 and CDR2: MGHDK and SYGVNS. The CDR3 here is CASSGAAETQYF. The CDR3 DNA reads TGTGCCAGCAGCGGGGCCGCGGAGACCCAGTACTTC.

The V and J genes are TRBV20-1 and TRBJ2-3; 10 bases are a match to TRBD2. Unmatched junction bases numbered 5, after V lost 4 bases and J lost 4 bases. Germline V gives CDR1 DFQATT, CDR2 SNEGSKA (reference sequence). CDR3 length equals 14 residues. CDR3 residues: CSATLAGGADTQYF. DNA for the CDR3: TGCAGTGCTACCTTAGCGGGGGGAGCAGATACGCAGTATTTT.

The chain has TRBV7-2 and TRBJ2-5; D may be TRBD2 (5 bases). The length of the CDR3 is 15 residues. With 5 bases removed from V and 5 bases from J, the gap between germline ends came to 18 bases. Per the germline V gene, CDR1 is SGHTA and CDR2 is FQGNSA. The DNA for the CDR3 is TGTGCCAGCAGCCCACGGAGAGGGCCCCAGGAGACCCAGTACTTC. Protein: CASSPRRGPQETQYF. Full variable domain (remainder filled in from reference TRBV7-2 and TRBJ2-5): GAGVSQSPSNKVTEKGKDVELRCDPISGHTALYWYRQSLGQGLEFLIYFQGNSAPDKSGLPSDRFSAERTGGSVSTLTIQRTQQEDSAVYLCASSPRRGPQETQYFGPGTRLLVL.

The V and J genes are TRBV6-2 or TRBV6-3 and TRBJ2-1, with TRBD2 matching over 12 bases. V lost 5 bases and J lost 2; bases outside the gene matches: 13. CDR1 is MNHEY and CDR2 is SVGEGT in the germline V gene. The length of the CDR3 is 19 residues. The chain's CDR3 is CASSPTASGRAGTYNEQFF. CDR3 in DNA: TGTGCCAGCAGTCCCACGGCTAGCGGGAGGGCCGGCACCTACAATGAGCAGTTCTTC.

This clonotype was counted at least ten times. The chain recombines TRBV12-3 or TRBV12-4 with TRBJ2-2; perhaps TRBD1 as D (5 bases). With 2 bases removed from V and 4 bases from J, the gap between germline ends came to 11 bases. The CDR3 covers 15 residues. CDR3: CASSLHQGGTGELFF. The CDR3 region has the DNA TGTGCCAGCAGTTTACATCAGGGTGGCACCGGGGAGCTGTTTTTT.

This clonotype showed up just a few times. V gene TRBV20-1 combines with J gene TRBJ1-2; D is unclear. The CDR3 extends over 12 amino acids. The V and J ends lost 3 bases and 4 bases respectively, with 9 bases between them. The V gene's germline CDR1 is DFQATT and CDR2 SNEGSKA (reference sequence). Here the CDR3 DNA reads TGCAGTGCTAGTGGGTCCGCCTATGGCTACACCTTC. Translating it yields CSASGSAYGYTF.

This clonotype was detected many times. The chain couples TRBV10-3 to TRBJ2-7; 7 bases align to TRBD1. Trimming at V came to 2 bases and at J to 5 bases, leaving 3 bases not matched to a gene. Germline V lookup: CDR1 ENHRY, CDR2 SYGVKD. There are 13 residues in the CDR3. CDR3 in DNA: TGTGCCATCAGTGAGACAGGGGTCAACGAGCAGTACTTC. Protein sequence: CAISETGVNEQYF.

This clonotype has a count of ten or more. The V and J genes are TRBV20-1 and TRBJ2-1; the match to TRBD1 covers 7 bases. V lost 4 bases to trimming and J lost 1 base; unmatched junction nucleotides: 10. CDR1 is DFQATT, CDR2 SNEGSKA, per germline (reference sequence). This CDR3 comprises 16 residues. This CDR3 is CSAKRDRRFSYNEQFF. The CDR3 coding sequence is TGCAGTGCTAAGAGGGACAGAAGATTTTCCTACAATGAGCAGTTCTTC.

The V and J genes are TRBV15 and TRBJ2-1; 9 bases match TRBD2. Germline lookup yields CDR1 LNHNV and CDR2 YYDKDF (reference sequence). J was trimmed by 9 bases and V by 1 base; bases with no gene match: 13. The CDR3 contains 17 residues. CDR3 loop: CATSRGASGTLSGEQFF. CDR3 bases: TGTGCCACCAGCAGAGGGGCTAGCGGGACCCTGAGCGGTGAGCAGTTCTTC.

This clonotype was seen many times. This chain uses TRBV3-1 with TRBJ2-3, with D perhaps matching TRBD2 (5 bases). CDR3 length: 15 amino acids. Germline V gene data show CDR1 as LGHDT and CDR2 as YNNKEL (reference sequence). V lost 4 bases and J 4 bases, leaving 15 bases between the germline ends. The CDR3 loop is CASSPRELGPDTQYF. In DNA, the CDR3 is TGTGCCAGCAGCCCCCGGGAACTAGGGCCAGATACGCAGTATTTT.

This clonotype occurred many times. This rearrangement joins TRBV20-1 to TRBJ2-5, with TRBD2 matching 10 bases. The CDR3 extends over 14 amino acids. The V and J ends lost 6 bases and 5 bases, in that order; junction bases with no gene match: 9. The germline CDR1 and CDR2 sequences are DFQATT and SNEGSKA (reference sequence). CDR3 in DNA: TGCAGTGCAAAGGCAGCGGGAGGGACTGAGACCCAGTACTTC. This encodes CSAKAAGGTETQYF.

The CDR3 DNA sequence: TGTGCCAGCAGTTATTCGGCGCGGACAGAATATAGCAATCAGCCCCAGCATTTT. As protein: CASSYSARTEYSNQPQHF. The chain links TRBV6-5 to TRBJ1-5, with D perhaps TRBD1 (6 bases). CDR3 length: 18 amino acids. V shed 3 bases and J shed 0 bases, with 18 bases lying between them. Germline V gives CDR1 MNHEY, CDR2 SVGAGI.

The chain employs TRBV4-2 and TRBJ2-1, with TRBD2 as a possible D gene (5 bases). The CDR3 has 15 residues. The V gene lost 7 bases and the J gene lost 2 bases, with 15 bases spanning the gap. CDR1 is LGHNA and CDR2 is YNFKEQ in the germline V gene. The CDR3 DNA reads as TGTGCCAGCACGGCCACTAGTGAGGCCTACAATGAGCAGTTCTTC. Its translation is CASTATSEAYNEQFF.

The chain carries TRBV29-1 and TRBJ1-2; 7 positions agree with TRBD1. Germline V CDR1 and CDR2: SQVTM, ANQGSEA. There are 13 residues in the CDR3. Losses at the gene ends were 6 bases for V and 7 bases for J; bases not matched to a gene: 11. The CDR3 loop is CSVETRGGSGYTF. In DNA form, the CDR3 reads TGCAGCGTGGAAACCAGGGGGGGCTCTGGCTACACCTTC.

This clonotype occurred many times. The chain couples TRBV20-1 to TRBJ2-5; 8 bases map to TRBD2. Germline CDR1 and CDR2: DFQATT and SNEGSKA (reference sequence). Unmatched junction bases numbered 5, after V lost 1 base and J lost 4 bases. This CDR3 has 14 amino acids. The DNA for the CDR3 is TGCAGTGCTAGAGCGGGAGGGAGGGCAGAGACCCAGTACTTC. The encoded protein is CSARAGGRAETQYF.

This clonotype appeared many times. The chain recombines TRBV7-8 with TRBJ1-1, with a tentative D call TRBD1 (5 bases). Trimming pared 0 bases from V and 1 base from J, leaving 9 bases between. This CDR3 comprises 15 residues. Looked up from germline, CDR1 is SGHVS and CDR2 is FQNEAQ. The CDR3 sequence: CASSLAYRPNTEAFF. The CDR3, as DNA: TGTGCCAGCAGCTTAGCGTACAGGCCGAACACTGAAGCTTTCTTT.